The table lists the clone carrying this TCR beta chain with a few counts. The antigen remains unidentified. Via MiXCR, TCRdb re-called the RACE reads, giving one row per CDR3 protein. The sample carries around 120,000 distinct CDR3 sequences, roughly 14% recorded once. The data stem from a study of human T cells and chemical hapten exposure. Germline CDR1 MDHEN, CDR2 SYDVKM. Trimming removed 5 bases from V and 6 bases from J; junction bases left unmatched: 8. The CDR3 totals 16 residues. The study's findings and limits: Controls formed significantly fewer large CDR3 similarity clusters than expanded TCRs did.

The time point was: pre-sensitization, week 0. Treatment given: therapeutic diphenylcyclopropenone sensitization with weekly scalp DPC. The sequencing here drew on whole blood, taken in connection with sensitization to the hapten diphenylcyclopropenone (DPC). The receptor was derived from a woman younger than 30 with alopecia areata. Some clones in this sample may be carry-over from other donors' samples. The V call is TRBV28, the J call TRBJ2-1; 12 positions agree with TRBD2. This CDR3 is CASSLSLAGGPNEQFF. For the CDR3, the DNA is TGTGCCAGCAGTCTCTCCCTAGCGGGGGGGCCCAATGAGCAGTTCTTC.